Listed below are T cell receptor beta chains from one sample, sequenced in a study of CD8 T cells in Susac syndrome. TCRdb re-analysed the immunoSEQ multiplex PCR reads in MiXCR, keeping a single row per CDR3 protein. The table includes over 150,000 distinct CDR3 sequences, about 93% detected once. Input material: CD4+ T cells from PBMCs. These receptors were collected from a human donor with Susac syndrome. Both conserved end residues are part of each CDR3. Fields, in order: V gene, J gene, D gene, clone size, CDR3 DNA, CDR3 protein. The D gene is left open where the match is weak. Not every row has a clone size; where given, it reads once, few, many or a size class.

>TRBV20-1|TRBJ1-6|NA|NA
TGCAGTGCTAGAGCGGGCAGTCATAATTCACCCCTCCACTTT
CSARAGSHNSPLHF
>TRBV6-5|TRBJ1-5|NA|NA
TGTGCCAGCAGTCGAAGGGAGAATCAGCCCCAGCATTTT
CASSRRENQPQHF
>TRBV7-2|TRBJ2-3|NA|NA
TGTGCCAGCAGCCCTAGCCGGGGATTTGGGGCAGATACGCAGTATTTT
CASSPSRGFGADTQYF
>TRBV19|TRBJ2-7|TRBD2|NA
TGTGCCAGTAGTATCGCTAGCGGGAGTTACGAGCAGTACTTC
CASSIASGSYEQYF
>TRBV9|TRBJ1-2|NA|NA
TGTGCCAGCAGCGTAGAGTCCGGGGTGTACGGCTACACCTTC
CASSVESGVYGYTF
>TRBV7-2|TRBJ2-3|TRBD2|NA
TGTGCCAGCAGTCATGTTAGCGGGGGTAGAAGGAGAACGCAGTATTTT
CASSHVSGGRRRTQYF
>TRBV20-1|TRBJ2-5|NA|NA
TGCAGTGTCCAGGGGACAAAAGAGACCCAGTACTTC
CSVQGTKETQYF
>TRBV20-1|TRBJ1-2|NA|NA
TGCAGTGCCAGGTGGGCCAGGGACTATGGCTACACCTTC
CSARWARDYGYTF
>TRBV12-5|TRBJ2-1|TRBD1|NA
TGTGCTAGTGGTCTGGGACAGGGGGCTGTCGGTGAGCAGTTCTTC
CASGLGQGAVGEQFF
>TRBV29-1|TRBJ2-5|NA|NA
TGCAGCGTCTCCTTGACAGGTGACCAAGAGACCCAGTACTTC
CSVSLTGDQETQYF
>TRBV5-1|TRBJ2-7|NA|NA
TGCGCCAGCAGCTTTAGCGAATGGGGGGAGCAGTACTTC
CASSFSEWGEQYF
>TRBV20-1|TRBJ1-1|NA|NA
TGCAGTGCTAGATATAAGAACACTGAAGCTTTCTTT
CSARYKNTEAFF
>TRBV29-1|TRBJ1-2|TRBD1|NA
TGCAGCGTTGAAGGGGACAGGGGGAACTATGGCTACACCTTC
CSVEGDRGNYGYTF
>TRBV20-1|TRBJ2-1|NA|NA
TGCAGTGCTAGAGCCGGACCCCGCGCGTTCTTC
CSARAGPRAFF
>TRBV14|TRBJ1-1|NA|NA
TGTGCCAGCAGCCAAGAAAGGATAGGAACTGAAGCTTTCTTT
CASSQERIGTEAFF
>TRBV18|TRBJ1-1|NA|NA
TGTGCCAGCTCACCCCGCGATGGGGGCAACACTGAAGCTTTCTTT
CASSPRDGGNTEAFF
>TRBV2|TRBJ1-2|NA|NA
TGTGCCAGCAATGACGGGGGGACACTCTATGGCTACACCTTC
CASNDGGTLYGYTF
>TRBV6-1|TRBJ1-2|TRBD1|NA
TGTGCCAGCAGCCCGGGACAGGAGGATTATGGCTACACCTTC
CASSPGQEDYGYTF
>TRBV10-3|TRBJ2-1|TRBD2|NA
TGTGCCGCGGGACTAGCGGGACGTAATGAGCAGTTCTTC
CAAGLAGRNEQFF
>TRBV20-1|TRBJ1-2|NA|NA
TGCGGATCCGGGGCAGTTTCCTACTATGGCTACACCTTC
CGSGAVSYYGYTF
>TRBV28|TRBJ1-5|NA|NA
TGTGCCACCGGTCGTAGCAATCAGCCCCAGCATTTT
CATGRSNQPQHF
>TRBV6-5|TRBJ1-1|NA|NA
TGTGCCTCGGGGGCAGGGAACACTGAAGCTTTCTTT
CASGAGNTEAFF
>TRBV18|TRBJ2-1|TRBD1|NA
TGTGCCAGCTCACCACCCCGGGACAGCAATGAGCAGTTCTTC
CASSPPRDSNEQFF
>TRBV11-2|TRBJ2-5|NA|NA
TGTGCCAGCAGTTACGGGAGTCAAGAGACCCAGTACTTC
CASSYGSQETQYF
>TRBV5-6|TRBJ1-2|NA|NA
TGTGCCAGCAGGTTGAACGAGGGGGACTACACCTTC
CASRLNEGDYTF
>TRBV14|TRBJ2-3|NA|NA
TGTGCCAGCAGCCCTATAAGAGTAACAGATACGCAGTATTTT
CASSPIRVTDTQYF
>TRBV10-3|TRBJ1-1|NA|NA
TGTGCCATCAGTGTAGGTTTACTAGCTGAAGCTTTCTTT
CAISVGLLAEAFF
>TRBV6-1|TRBJ1-2|NA|NA
TGTGTCGATGATGGCTACACCTTC
CVDDGYTF
>TRBV6-5|TRBJ2-3|NA|few
TGTGCCAGCAGTTACTCTGGGGGAACAGATACGCAGTATTTT
CASSYSGGTDTQYF
>TRBV30|TRBJ1-1|NA|NA
TGTGCCTGGAGTAGATCTAGAGGGAGCACGGGCACTGAAGCTTTCTTT
CAWSRSRGSTGTEAFF
>TRBV11-3|TRBJ2-3|NA|NA
TGTGCCAGCAGCTTATCCGGGGGTACGCAGTATTTT
CASSLSGGTQYF
>TRBV1|TRBJ2-1|NA|NA
TGCACCAGCAGCCAAGCTAGGACTAGCGGGAGATACAATGAGCAGTTCTTC
CTSSQARTSGRYNEQFF
>TRBV30|TRBJ2-3|NA|once
TGTGCCTGGAGTAGGGGGGGGGCCAACACAGATACGCAGTATTTT
CAWSRGGANTDTQYF
>TRBV15|TRBJ2-5|NA|NA
TGTGCCACCAGCAGAGCCCCTGGTGCGGGAAGAGAGACCCAGTACTTC
CATSRAPGAGRETQYF
>TRBV7-9|TRBJ1-5|NA|NA
TGTGCCAGCAGCCTCGGTCGGGGGGTATATCAGCCCCAGCATTTT
CASSLGRGVYQPQHF
>TRBV19|TRBJ2-2|NA|few
TGTGCCAGTACCCTCGTGGGGGTGAACACCGGGGAGCTGTTTTTT
CASTLVGVNTGELFF
>TRBV19|TRBJ2-7|NA|NA
TGTGCCAGTAGTATCGGGGCCAGCTCCTACGAGCAGTACTTC
CASSIGASSYEQYF
>TRBV7-8|TRBJ2-7|NA|NA
TGTGCCAGCAGCTCTGACAATTCCGAGCAGTACTTC
CASSSDNSEQYF
>TRBV4-3|TRBJ2-5|TRBD2|NA
TGCGCCAGCAGCCAAGAAAATAGCGGGATGGGCCAAGAGACCCAGTACTTC
CASSQENSGMGQETQYF
>TRBV12-3/TRBV12-4|TRBJ1-5|NA|NA
TGTGCCAGCAGTTTCGGGGTCGCTCAGCCCCAGCATTTT
CASSFGVAQPQHF
>TRBV20-1|TRBJ2-5|NA|NA
TGCAGTGCTGGGATCCTTCAGACCCAGTACTTC
CSAGILQTQYF
>TRBV5-4|TRBJ2-2|NA|NA
TGTGCCAGCAGCTTCGGCACCTCCGCCCACGGGGAGCTGTTTTTT
CASSFGTSAHGELFF
>TRBV28|TRBJ2-5|NA|NA
TGTGCCAGCAGTTTGCCCGGTGAGGGGACCCAGTACTTC
CASSLPGEGTQYF
>TRBV30|TRBJ1-2|NA|NA
TGTGCCTGGAGTACTCCCTTCGGGGCTGGCTACACCTTC
CAWSTPFGAGYTF
>TRBV5-1|TRBJ1-1|NA|NA
TGCGCCAGCAGCTTGGAATGGGGGAACACTGAAGCTTTCTTT
CASSLEWGNTEAFF
>TRBV11-2|TRBJ2-7|NA|NA
TGTGCCAGCAGGCCCGGGCGGTTTAGCGGATCCTACGAGCAGTACTTC
CASRPGRFSGSYEQYF
>TRBV19|TRBJ2-7|NA|NA
TGTGCCAGTAGTATGAGGGCAAGCTCCTACGAGCAGTACTTC
CASSMRASSYEQYF
>TRBV29-1|TRBJ2-1|NA|once
TGCAGCGTGACTAGTTTAGATGAGCAGTTCTTC
CSVTSLDEQFF
>TRBV2|TRBJ1-6|TRBD1|NA
TGTGCCAGCAGAGCCAGGACAGGGACCCTCCACTTT
CASRARTGTLHF
>TRBV15|TRBJ1-2|TRBD1|NA
TGTGCCACCAGCCCCGGGGACAGGGATGGCTACACCTTC
CATSPGDRDGYTF
>TRBV18|TRBJ1-1|NA|few
TGTGCCAGCTCGCTGCGGGGGGGGAACACTGAAGCTTTCTTT
CASSLRGGNTEAFF